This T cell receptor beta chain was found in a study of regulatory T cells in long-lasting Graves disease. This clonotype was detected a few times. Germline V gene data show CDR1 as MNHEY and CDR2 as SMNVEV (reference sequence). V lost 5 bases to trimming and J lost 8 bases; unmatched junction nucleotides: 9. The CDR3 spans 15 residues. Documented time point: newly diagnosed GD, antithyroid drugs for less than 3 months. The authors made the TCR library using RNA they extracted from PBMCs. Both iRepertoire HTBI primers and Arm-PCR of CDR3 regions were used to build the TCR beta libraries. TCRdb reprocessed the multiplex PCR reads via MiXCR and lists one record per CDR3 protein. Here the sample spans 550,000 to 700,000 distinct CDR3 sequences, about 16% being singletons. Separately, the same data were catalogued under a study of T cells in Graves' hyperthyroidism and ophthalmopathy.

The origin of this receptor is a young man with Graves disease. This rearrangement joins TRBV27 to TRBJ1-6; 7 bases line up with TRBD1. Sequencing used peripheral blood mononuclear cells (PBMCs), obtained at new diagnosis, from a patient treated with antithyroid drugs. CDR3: CASSHTGVFDSPLHF. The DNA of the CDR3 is TGTGCCAGCAGTCACACAGGGGTTTTTGATTCACCCCTCCACTTT.